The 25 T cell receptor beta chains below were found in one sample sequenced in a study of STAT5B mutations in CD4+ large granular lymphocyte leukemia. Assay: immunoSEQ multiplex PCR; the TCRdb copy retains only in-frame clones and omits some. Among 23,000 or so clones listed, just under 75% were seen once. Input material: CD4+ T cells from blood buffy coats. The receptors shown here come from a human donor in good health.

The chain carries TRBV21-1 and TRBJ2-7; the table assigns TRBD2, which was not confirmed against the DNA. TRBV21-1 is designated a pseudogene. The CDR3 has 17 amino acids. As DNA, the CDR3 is TGTGCCAGCAGCAAAGACGGAGGAGGGGCCTCAACCTACGAGCAGTACGTC. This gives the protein CASSKDGGGASTYEQYV.

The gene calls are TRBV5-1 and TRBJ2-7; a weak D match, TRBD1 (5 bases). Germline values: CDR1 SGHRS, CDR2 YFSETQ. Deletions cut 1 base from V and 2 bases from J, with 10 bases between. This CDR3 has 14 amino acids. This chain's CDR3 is CASSLQGSPYEQYF. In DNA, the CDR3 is TGCGCCAGCAGCTTGCAGGGTTCCCCCTACGAGCAGTACTTC.

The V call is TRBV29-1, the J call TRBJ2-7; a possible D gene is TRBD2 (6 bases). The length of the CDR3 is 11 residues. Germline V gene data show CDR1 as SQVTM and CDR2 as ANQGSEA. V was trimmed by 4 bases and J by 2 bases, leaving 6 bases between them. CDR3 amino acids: CSVGLAYEQYF. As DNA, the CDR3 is TGCAGCGTTGGACTAGCCTACGAGCAGTACTTC.

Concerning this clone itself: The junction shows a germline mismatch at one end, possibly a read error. The CDR3 loop is CASSSKQGAGELFF. Written as DNA, the CDR3 is TGTGCTAGCAGCTCAAAACAGGGGGCCGGGGAGCTGTTTTTT. The chain has TRBV7-7 and TRBJ2-2, with 8 bases lining up with TRBD1. This CDR3 comprises 14 residues. The germline V gene encodes CDR1 SSHAT and CDR2 FNYEAQ (reference sequence).

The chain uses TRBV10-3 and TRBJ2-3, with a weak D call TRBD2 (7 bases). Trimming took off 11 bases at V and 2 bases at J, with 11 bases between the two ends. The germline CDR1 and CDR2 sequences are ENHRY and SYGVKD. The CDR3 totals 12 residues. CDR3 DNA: TGTGCCGCCGGGGGGCTCACAGATACGCAGTATTTT. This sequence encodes CAAGGLTDTQYF.

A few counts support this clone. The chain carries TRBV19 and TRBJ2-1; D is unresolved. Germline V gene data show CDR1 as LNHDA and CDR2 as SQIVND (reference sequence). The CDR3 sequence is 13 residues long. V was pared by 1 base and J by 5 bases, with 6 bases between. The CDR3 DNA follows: TGTGCCAGTAGTATAGCGTCTAACAATGAGCAGTTCTTC. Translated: CASSIASNNEQFF.

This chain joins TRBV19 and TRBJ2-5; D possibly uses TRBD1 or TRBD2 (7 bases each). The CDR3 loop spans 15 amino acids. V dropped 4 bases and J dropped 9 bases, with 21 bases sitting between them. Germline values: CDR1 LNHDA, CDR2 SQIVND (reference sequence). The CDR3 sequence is CASSSVAGGALAQYF. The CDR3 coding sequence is TGTGCCAGTAGTAGCGTCGCAGGGGGGGCCTTGGCCCAGTACTTC.

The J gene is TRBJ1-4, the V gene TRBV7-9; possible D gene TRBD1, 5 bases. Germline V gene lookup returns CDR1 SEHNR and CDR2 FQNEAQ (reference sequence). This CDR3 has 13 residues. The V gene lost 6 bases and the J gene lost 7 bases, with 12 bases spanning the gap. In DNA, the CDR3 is TGTGCCAGCAGTGGGGGATTTAGTGAAAAACTGTTTTTT. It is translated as CASSGGFSEKLFF.

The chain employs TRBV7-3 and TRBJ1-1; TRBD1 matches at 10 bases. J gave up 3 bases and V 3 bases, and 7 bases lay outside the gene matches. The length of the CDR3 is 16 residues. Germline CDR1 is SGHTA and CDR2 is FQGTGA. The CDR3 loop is CASSLTGGHQDTEAFF. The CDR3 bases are TGTGCCAGCAGCTTGACAGGGGGCCACCAGGACACTGAAGCTTTCTTT.

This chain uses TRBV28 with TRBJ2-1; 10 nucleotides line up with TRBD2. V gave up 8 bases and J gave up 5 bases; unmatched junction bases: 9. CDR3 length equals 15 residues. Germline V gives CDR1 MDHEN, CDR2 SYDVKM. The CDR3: CASQIGTSADNEQFF. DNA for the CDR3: TGTGCCAGCCAAATCGGGACTAGCGCTGACAATGAGCAGTTCTTC.

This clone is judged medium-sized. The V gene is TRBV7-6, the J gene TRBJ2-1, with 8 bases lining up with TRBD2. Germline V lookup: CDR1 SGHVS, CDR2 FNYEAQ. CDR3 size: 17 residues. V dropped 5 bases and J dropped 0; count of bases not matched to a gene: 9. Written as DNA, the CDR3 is TGTGCCAGCAGCCCAACTATAGCGGGGAGCTCCTACAATGAGCAGTTCTTC. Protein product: CASSPTIAGSSYNEQFF.

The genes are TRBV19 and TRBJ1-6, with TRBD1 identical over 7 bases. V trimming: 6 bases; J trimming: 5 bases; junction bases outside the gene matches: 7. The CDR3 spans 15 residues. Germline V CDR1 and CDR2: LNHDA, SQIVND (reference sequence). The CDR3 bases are TGTGCCAGTAGCCGACAGGGAAGGGATAATTCACCCCTCCACTTT. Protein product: CASSRQGRDNSPLHF.

The CDR3 is CAWSNGQDNSPLHF. Written as DNA, the CDR3 is TGTGCCTGGAGTAACGGTCAGGATAATTCACCCCTCCACTTT. The chain carries TRBV30 and TRBJ1-6; the D is unclear. V lost 2 bases and J lost 5, with 10 bases in between. The CDR3 is 14 residues long. The V gene's germline CDR1 is GTSNPN and CDR2 SVGIG (reference sequence).

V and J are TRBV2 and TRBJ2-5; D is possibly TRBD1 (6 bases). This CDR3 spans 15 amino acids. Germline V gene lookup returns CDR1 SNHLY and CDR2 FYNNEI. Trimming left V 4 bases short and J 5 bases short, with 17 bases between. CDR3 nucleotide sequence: TGTGCCAGCAGTGCGACCACAGGGATCGGTGAGACCCAGTACTTC. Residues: CASSATTGIGETQYF.

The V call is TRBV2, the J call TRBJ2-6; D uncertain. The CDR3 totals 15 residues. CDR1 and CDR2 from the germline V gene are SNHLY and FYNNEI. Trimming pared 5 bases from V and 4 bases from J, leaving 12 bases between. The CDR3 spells CASSPRVSGANVLTF. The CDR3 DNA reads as TGTGCCAGCAGTCCTAGGGTGTCCGGGGCCAACGTCCTGACTTTC. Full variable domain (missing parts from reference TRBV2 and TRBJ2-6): EPEVTQTPSHQVTQMGQEVILRCVPISNHLYFYWYRQILGQKVEFLVSFYNNEISEKSEIFDDQFSVERPDGSNFTLKIRSTKLEDSAMYFCASSPRVSGANVLTFGAGSRLTVL.

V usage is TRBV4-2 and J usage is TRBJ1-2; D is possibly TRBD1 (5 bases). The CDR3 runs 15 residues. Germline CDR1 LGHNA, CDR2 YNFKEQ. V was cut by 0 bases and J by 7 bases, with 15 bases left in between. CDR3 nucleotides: TGTGCCAGCAGCCAAGATACGGGGGGGTGGGTTGGCTACACCTTC. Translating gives CASSQDTGGWVGYTF.

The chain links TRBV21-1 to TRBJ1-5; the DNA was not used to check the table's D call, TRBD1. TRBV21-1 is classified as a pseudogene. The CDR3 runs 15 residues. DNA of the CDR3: TGTGCCAGCAGCAAATCCAGGAATAGCAATCAGCCCCAGCATTTT. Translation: CASSKSRNSNQPQHF.

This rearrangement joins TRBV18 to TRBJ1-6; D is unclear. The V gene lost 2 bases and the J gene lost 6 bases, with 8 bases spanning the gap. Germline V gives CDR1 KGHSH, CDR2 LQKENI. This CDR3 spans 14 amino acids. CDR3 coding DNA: TGTGCCAGCTCACCAGTGAAGACTAATTCACCCCTCCACTTT. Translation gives CASSPVKTNSPLHF.

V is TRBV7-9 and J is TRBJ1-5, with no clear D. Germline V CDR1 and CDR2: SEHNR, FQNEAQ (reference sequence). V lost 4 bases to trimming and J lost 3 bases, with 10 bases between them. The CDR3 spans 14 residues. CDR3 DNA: TGTGCCAGCAGCTCTCCAGGAGCCAATCAGCCCCAGCATTTT. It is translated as CASSSPGANQPQHF.

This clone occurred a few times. The CDR3 is CASSWDRVGQETQYF. The CDR3 nucleotides are TGCGCCAGCAGCTGGGACAGGGTAGGACAAGAGACCCAGTACTTC. The chain recombines TRBV5-1 with TRBJ2-5; TRBD1 matches at 9 bases. This CDR3 spans 15 amino acids. The V gene's germline CDR1 is SGHRS and CDR2 YFSETQ. The V gene end was trimmed by 3 bases and the J gene end by 2 bases; junction bases not matched to a gene: 5.

The CDR3: CASSSYRLGFSGNTIYF. The CDR3 DNA sequence: TGTGCCAGCAGCTCATACAGATTAGGGTTCTCTGGAAACACCATATATTTT. The V call is TRBV7-2, the J call TRBJ1-3, with no clear D. The CDR3 is made up of 17 amino acids. The ends were cut back, 4 bases at V and 0 bases at J, with 16 bases in the middle. Germline CDR1 SGHTA, CDR2 FQGNSA.

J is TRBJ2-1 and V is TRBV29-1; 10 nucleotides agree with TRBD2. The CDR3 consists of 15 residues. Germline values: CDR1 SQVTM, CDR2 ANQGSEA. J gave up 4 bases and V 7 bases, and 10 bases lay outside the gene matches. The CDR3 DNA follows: TGCAGCGGACGGACTAGCGGAGGGCCTTACAATGAGCAGTTCTTC. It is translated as CSGRTSGGPYNEQFF.

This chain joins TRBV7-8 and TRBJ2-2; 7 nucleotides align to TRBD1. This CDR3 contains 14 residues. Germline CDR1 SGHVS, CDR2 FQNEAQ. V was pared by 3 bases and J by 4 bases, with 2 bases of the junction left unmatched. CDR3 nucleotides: TGTGCCAGCAGCTTTTACAGGGGCACCGGGGAGCTGTTTTTT. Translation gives CASSFYRGTGELFF.

Here the CDR3 reads CASSLEEKETQYF. In DNA form, the CDR3 reads TGCGCCAGCAGCTTGGAGGAAAAAGAGACCCAGTACTTC. The chain combines TRBV5-1 with TRBJ2-5; D unclear. Deletions cut 0 bases from V and 3 bases from J, with 6 bases between. Germline CDR1 reads SGHRS; CDR2 reads YFSETQ. The CDR3 is 13 amino acids.

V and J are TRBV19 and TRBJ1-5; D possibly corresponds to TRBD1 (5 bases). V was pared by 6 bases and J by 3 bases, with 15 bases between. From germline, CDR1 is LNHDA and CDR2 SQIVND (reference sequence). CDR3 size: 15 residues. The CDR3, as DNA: TGTGCCAGTAGACAGTTGGGGCCACACAATCAGCCCCAGCATTTT. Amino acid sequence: CASRQLGPHNQPQHF.